Below, 14 T cell receptor beta chains from the same sample are listed, as sequenced in a study of cytomegalovirus exposure and HLA in healthy donors. Primers: 60 Vbeta forward and 13 Jbeta reverse. Using immunoSEQ multiplex PCR, the repertoire was profiled, and TCRdb retains in-frame clones only, with some absent. The table has 110,000 or so clones, roughly three quarters seen once. Material for sequencing was PBMCs. These receptors originate from a man aged 50-60 years in good health and CMV-seropositive.

The sample holds a few counts of this clone. V and J are TRBV28 and TRBJ1-6; D gene unclear. Looked up from germline, CDR1 is MDHEN and CDR2 is SYDVKM. There are 14 residues in the CDR3. V was clipped by 5 bases and J by 7 bases, with 12 bases between them. This CDR3 reads CASSLVQKNSPLHF. The CDR3 DNA reads as TGTGCCAGCAGTCTCGTACAGAAAAATTCACCCCTCCACTTT.

The chain employs TRBV2 and TRBJ2-1, with 16 bases matching TRBD2. The germline gives CDR1 SNHLY, CDR2 FYNNEI. This CDR3 contains 15 residues. The V and J ends lost 6 bases and 10 bases, in that order; junction bases with no gene match: 6. CDR3 sequence: CASRDGTSGGDEQFF. The CDR3 nucleotides are TGTGCCAGCAGGGACGGGACTAGCGGGGGGGACGAGCAGTTCTTC.

This clone appeared a single time. CDR3 residues: CASCRGSGNTIYF. CDR3 DNA: TGTGCCAGCTGTAGGGGTTCTGGAAACACCATATATTTT. J is TRBJ1-3 and V is TRBV6-5; possibly TRBD1 for D (5 bases). The V end was cut by 8 bases, the J end by 1 base, with 9 bases between. Germline values: CDR1 MNHEY, CDR2 SVGAGI. The CDR3 is 13 residues long.

This clone was found once. In DNA form, the CDR3 reads TGTGCCAGCAGGGGGGGTGGGAGTGTCTACAATGAGCAGTTCTTC. This sequence encodes CASRGGGSVYNEQFF. The rearrangement joins TRBV6-6 to TRBJ2-1; D possibly corresponds to TRBD2 (6 bases). The length of the CDR3 is 15 residues. Germline CDR1 is MNHNY and CDR2 is SVGAGI (reference sequence). With 6 bases removed from V and 3 bases from J, the gap between germline ends came to 15 bases.

CDR3 DNA sequence: TGTGCCAGCAGCTTGAGGCAGGGAGGCCAGCCCCAGCATTTT. As protein: CASSLRQGGQPQHF. The genes are TRBV5-6 and TRBJ1-5, with D possibly TRBD1 on 5 matching bases. The CDR3 is made up of 14 amino acids. CDR1 and CDR2 (germline): SGHDT, YYEEEE. With 1 base removed from V and 7 bases from J, the gap between germline ends came to 12 bases.

The J gene is TRBJ2-5, the V gene TRBV12-5; D is possibly TRBD2 (5 bases). This CDR3 comprises 12 residues. The germline V and J ends were trimmed by 7 bases and 4 bases, with 10 bases remaining between them. Germline values: CDR1 LGHNT, CDR2 FRNRAP. The CDR3 is CASVSEGETQYF. CDR3 nucleotide sequence: TGTGCTAGTGTCTCTGAGGGAGAGACCCAGTACTTC. Based on the CDR3 plus reference TRBV12-5 and TRBJ2-5, the full variable domain is DARVTQTPRHKVTEMGQEVTMRCQPILGHNTVFWYRQTMMQGLELLAYFRNRAPLDDSGMPKDRFSAEMPDATLATLKIQPSEPRDSAVYFCASVSEGETQYFGPGTRLLVL.

V and J are TRBV5-5 and TRBJ2-7, with TRBD2 matching over 8 bases. Per germline, CDR1 SGHKS and CDR2 YYEKEE (reference sequence). The CDR3 has 19 amino acids. The junction had 19 bases not matched to a gene; V was cut back by 3 bases and J by 2 bases. CDR3 protein: CASSSHGGGGGVRTYEQYF. The DNA for the CDR3 is TGTGCCAGCAGCTCCCACGGGGGGGGAGGGGGAGTGAGGACCTACGAGCAGTACTTC.

This chain connects TRBV5-6 to TRBJ1-1; unclear D gene. Germline assignment: CDR1 SGHDT and CDR2 YYEEEE. The CDR3 extends over 17 amino acids. The ends were cut back, 1 base at V and 0 bases at J, with 16 bases in the middle. CDR3 coding DNA: TGTGCCAGCAGCTTGTGGACTGGATTTAACATGAACACTGAAGCTTTCTTT. Translated, it gives CASSLWTGFNMNTEAFF.

In its sample, this clone was seen a few times. This chain uses TRBV19 with TRBJ2-7, with 9 bases matching TRBD1. CDR3 length equals 14 residues. The V gene end was trimmed by 4 bases and the J gene end by 3 bases; junction bases not matched to a gene: 4. Germline loops: CDR1 LNHDA, CDR2 SQIVND (reference sequence). CDR3 residues: CASSTQGAIYEQYF. The CDR3 coding sequence is TGTGCCAGTAGTACACAGGGGGCCATCTACGAGCAGTACTTC. The full variable domain, in which reference TRBV19 and TRBJ2-7 provide the parts outside the CDR3, is DGGITQSPKYLFRKEGQNVTLSCEQNLNHDAMYWYRQDPGQGLRLIYYSQIVNDFQKGDIAEGYSVSREKKESFPLTVTSAQKNPTAFYLCASSTQGAIYEQYFGPGTRLTVT.

With regard to this clone: Other DNA sequences of this sample code for an identical CDR3. This chain joins TRBV7-2 and TRBJ2-3, with D uncertain. This CDR3 is 12 amino acids long. The germline V gene encodes CDR1 SGHTA and CDR2 FQGNSA. V lost 5 bases, J lost 8 bases, and 11 bases lay in between. The CDR3 nucleotides read TGTGCCAGCAGCCCCCGAGAGCGTACGCAGTATTTT. It is translated as CASSPRERTQYF.

This chain links TRBV2 with TRBJ2-7; 7 bases match TRBD2. The CDR3 runs to 14 residues. The junction had 11 bases not matched to a gene; V was cut back by 7 bases and J by 5 bases. Germline CDR1 SNHLY, CDR2 FYNNEI. The CDR3 is CASIGGLVGDEQYF. The CDR3 region has the DNA TGTGCCAGCATAGGCGGACTAGTAGGAGACGAGCAGTACTTC. The full variable domain, with the rest looked up from reference TRBV2 and TRBJ2-7, is EPEVTQTPSHQVTQMGQEVILRCVPISNHLYFYWYRQILGQKVEFLVSFYNNEISEKSEIFDDQFSVERPDGSNFTLKIRSTKLEDSAMYFCASIGGLVGDEQYFGPGTRLTVT.

The chain has TRBV19 and TRBJ1-6; D remains ambiguous. Germline CDR1 and CDR2: LNHDA and SQIVND (reference sequence). CDR3 length: 13 amino acids. Trimming shortened V by 1 base and J by 6 bases, and 4 bases separated the two germline ends. CDR3 loop: CASSIGLNSPLHF. CDR3 in DNA: TGTGCCAGTAGTATAGGTCTTAATTCACCCCTCCACTTT.

The chain links TRBV19 to TRBJ1-1; 9 bases align to TRBD1. The germline V gene has CDR1 LNHDA and CDR2 SQIVND (reference sequence). The CDR3 contains 14 residues. Trimming removed 4 bases from V and 5 bases from J; junction bases left unmatched: 5. The CDR3 reads CASSRDRGVTEAFF. Here the CDR3 DNA reads TGTGCCAGTAGTAGAGACAGGGGGGTGACTGAAGCTTTCTTT.

The chain links TRBV5-1 to TRBJ2-7; 9 bases are shared with TRBD2. The V gene's germline CDR1 is SGHRS and CDR2 YFSETQ. The CDR3 runs 17 residues. The trim removed 0 bases at V and 4 bases at J, leaving 11 bases unmatched. The DNA of the CDR3 is TGCGCCAGCAGCTTGGGTCTAGGTAGCGGGAGTTCGTACGAGCAGTACTTC. Protein: CASSLGLGSGSSYEQYF.